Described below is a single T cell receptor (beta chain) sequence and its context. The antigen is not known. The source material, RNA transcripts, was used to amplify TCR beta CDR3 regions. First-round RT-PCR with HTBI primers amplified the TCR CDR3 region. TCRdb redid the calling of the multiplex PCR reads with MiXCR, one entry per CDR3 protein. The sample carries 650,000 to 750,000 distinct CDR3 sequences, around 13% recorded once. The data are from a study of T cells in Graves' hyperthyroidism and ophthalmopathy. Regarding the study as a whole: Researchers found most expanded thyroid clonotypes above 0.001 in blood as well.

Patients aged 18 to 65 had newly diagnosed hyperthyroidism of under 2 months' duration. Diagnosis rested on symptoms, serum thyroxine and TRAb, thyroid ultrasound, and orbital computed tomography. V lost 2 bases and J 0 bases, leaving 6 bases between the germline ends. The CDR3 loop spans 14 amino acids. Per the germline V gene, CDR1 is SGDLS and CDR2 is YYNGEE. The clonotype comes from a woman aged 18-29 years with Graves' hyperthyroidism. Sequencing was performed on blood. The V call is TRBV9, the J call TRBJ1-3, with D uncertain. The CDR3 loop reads CASSVGDSGNTIYF. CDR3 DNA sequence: TGTGCCAGCAGCGTCGGTGACTCTGGAAACACCATATATTTT. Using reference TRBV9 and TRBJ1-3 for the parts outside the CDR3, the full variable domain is DSGVTQTPKHLITATGQRVTLRCSPRSGDLSVYWYQQSLDQGLQFLIQYYNGEERAKGNILERFSAQQFPDLHSELNLSSLELGDSALYFCASSVGDSGNTIYFGEGSWLTVV.